The clone carrying this T cell receptor beta chain was recorded a few times. The antigen remains unidentified. The sample is drawn from a study of cytomegalovirus exposure and HLA in healthy donors. The CDR3 totals 15 residues. Germline CDR1 reads ENHRY; CDR2 reads SYGVKD. Germline trimming cut 6 bases from V and 0 bases from J; bases unmatched to any gene: 5. In the PCR, 60 Vbeta and 13 Jbeta primers were used. The authors' processing: Unique TCR beta chains numbered roughly 83 million in a later analysis, with roughly 11 million shared. The method was immunoSEQ multiplex PCR; TCRdb's version includes in-frame clones alone and lacks a portion of them. Clonal size and the V and J genes are those of that table, whereas D and trimming came from the DNA. The data hold about 160,000 clones, with roughly 79% observed a single time. At sampling all donors were nominally healthy, likely with unrecorded immune exposures.

Study-wide results and limits: Rates of TCR association differed by HLA locus in a later analysis, with DRB1 highest and HLA-C lowest. A later analysis found most CMV-associated TCR beta chains apparently HLA-restricted.

The chain recombines TRBV10-3 with TRBJ2-3; the match to TRBD2 covers 8 bases. The source is a woman aged 50 to 65 in good health and CMV-seropositive. The sequenced material came from PBMCs. This chain's CDR3 is CAIRDAGGSTDTQYF. CDR3 sequence (DNA): TGTGCCATCAGGGACGCGGGGGGAAGCACAGATACGCAGTATTTT.